A single sample is the source of the 14 T cell receptor beta chains below, sequenced in a study of blood T cell repertoires in COVID-19. TCRdb's copy holds only in-frame clones and misses some; the assay was immunoSEQ multiplex PCR. The data show around 250,000 clones, approximately 83% seen once. The sample comprised PBMCs or T cells enriched from blood (not recorded which). The origin of the receptors is a woman in her forties or fifties who had recovered from COVID-19.

This chain uses TRBV27 with TRBJ2-7; no definite D call. There are 15 residues in the CDR3. V was clipped by 3 bases and J by 0 bases, with 12 bases between them. From germline, CDR1 is MNHEY and CDR2 SMNVEV (reference sequence). The CDR3 nucleotides read TGTGCCAGCAGTTTTGAACCCCTTAGCTCCTACGAGCAGTACTTC. It translates to CASSFEPLSSYEQYF.

The V call is TRBV28, the J call TRBJ2-7; D gene ambiguous. Per germline, CDR1 MDHEN and CDR2 SYDVKM. The CDR3 sequence is 12 residues long. Trimming stripped 11 bases from V and 5 bases from J, with 16 bases between. The CDR3 coding sequence is TGTGCCGGAAGCGAACGGTCGCACGAGCAGTACTTC. Its protein product is CAGSERSHEQYF.

Only one count was recorded for this clone. In DNA, the CDR3 is TGTGCCATCAGTACTAGCGGTTCCTACAATGAGCAGTTCTTC. Translation: CAISTSGSYNEQFF. The genes are TRBV10-3 and TRBJ2-1; 8 bases align to TRBD2. V trimming: 5 bases; J trimming: 1 base; junction bases outside the gene matches: 1. Germline V gene lookup returns CDR1 ENHRY and CDR2 SYGVKD. There are 14 residues in the CDR3.

The chain has TRBV7-9 and TRBJ2-1; 10 nucleotides match TRBD2. Losses at the gene ends were 5 bases for V and 1 base for J; bases not matched to a gene: 5. There are 16 residues in the CDR3. CDR1 is SEHNR and CDR2 is FQNEAQ in the germline V gene (reference sequence). Here the CDR3 DNA reads TGTGCCAGCAGCACTGGACTAGCGGTTTCCTACAATGAGCAGTTCTTC. This encodes CASSTGLAVSYNEQFF. The full variable domain, with the rest looked up from reference TRBV7-9 and TRBJ2-1, is DTGVSQNPRHKITKRGQNVTFRCDPISEHNRLYWYRQTLGQGPEFLTYFQNEAQLEKSRLLSDRFSAERPKGSFSTLEIQRTEQGDSAMYLCASSTGLAVSYNEQFFGPGTRLTVL.

The chain is built from TRBV29-1 and TRBJ1-1; a possible D gene is TRBD1 (6 bases). CDR3 length: 13 residues. Trimming removed 4 bases from V and 5 bases from J, with 14 bases in between. Looked up from germline, CDR1 is SQVTM and CDR2 is ANQGSEA. This CDR3 is CSVGWGRGTEAFF. CDR3 DNA sequence: TGCAGCGTTGGCTGGGGGCGTGGGACTGAAGCTTTCTTT.

This clone appeared once. Additional DNA sequences in this sample encode the identical CDR3. The gene calls are TRBV6-5 and TRBJ1-4; TRBD1 might be the D (6 bases). The CDR3 is 14 amino acids. The V gene lost 6 bases and the J gene lost 4 bases, with 12 bases spanning the gap. CDR1 and CDR2 from the germline V gene are MNHEY and SVGAGI. The CDR3 DNA is TGTGCCAGCAGACCGACAGGAGATAATGAAAAACTGTTTTTT. This translates into CASRPTGDNEKLFF.

The CDR3 DNA sequence: TGTGCCAGCAGCTTGGCCGCGTTGGGCGGGCAGCCCCAGCATTTT. Translating gives CASSLAALGGQPQHF. The rearrangement uses TRBV5-5 and TRBJ1-5; D gene unclear. Trimming removed 0 bases at V and 7 bases at J, with 14 bases between. CDR3 length: 15 residues. Germline V CDR1 and CDR2: SGHKS, YYEKEE (reference sequence).

The rearrangement links TRBV9 to TRBJ2-7, with TRBD2 matching 12 bases. Per the germline V gene, CDR1 is SGDLS and CDR2 is YYNGEE. With V trimmed by 4 bases and J by 4 bases, 9 bases remained unmatched. There are 16 residues in the CDR3. Here the CDR3 reads CASSPWTSGTSYEQYF. Here the CDR3 DNA reads TGTGCCAGCAGCCCATGGACTAGCGGGACCTCTTACGAGCAGTACTTC.

The V and J genes are TRBV28 and TRBJ1-4; 7 nucleotides align to TRBD1. Germline values: CDR1 MDHEN, CDR2 SYDVKM. The CDR3 sequence is 15 residues long. V lost 2 bases to trimming and J lost 8 bases; unmatched junction nucleotides: 8. CDR3 protein: CASSLQQGFEEKLFF. The CDR3 nucleotides are TGTGCCAGCAGTTTACAACAGGGGTTCGAGGAAAAACTGTTTTTT.

The DNA of the CDR3 is TGTGCCAGCAGTGAAAGGACCCAGGGAGAGACCCAGTACTTC. It encodes CASSERTQGETQYF. This chain connects TRBV2 to TRBJ2-5; D possibly corresponds to TRBD1 (5 bases). There are 14 residues in the CDR3. The V gene's germline CDR1 is SNHLY and CDR2 FYNNEI. Trimming pared 2 bases from V and 4 bases from J, leaving 11 bases between.

This clone was detected a few times. The chain joins TRBV27 to TRBJ2-7, with a weak D call TRBD1 (5 bases). V dropped 9 bases and J dropped 3 bases, with 18 bases sitting between them. Germline assignment: CDR1 MNHEY and CDR2 SMNVEV (reference sequence). CDR3 size: 14 residues. CDR3 bases: TGTGCCAGTAGTCGCACAGGAACCGACTACGAGCAGTACTTC. Its protein product is CASSRTGTDYEQYF.

The chain is built from TRBV7-9 and TRBJ2-2, with 13 positions matching TRBD2. The CDR3 covers 18 residues. The V gene's germline CDR1 is SEHNR and CDR2 FQNEAQ (reference sequence). V was clipped by 5 bases and J by 0 bases; unmatched bases: 6. This CDR3 is CASSQLAGGRANTGELFF. The CDR3 region has the DNA TGTGCCAGCAGCCAACTAGCGGGAGGGCGGGCGAACACCGGGGAGCTGTTTTTT.

The chain links TRBV2 to TRBJ1-2, with 10 bases aligning to TRBD1. Germline V gene lookup returns CDR1 SNHLY and CDR2 FYNNEI. The length of the CDR3 is 13 residues. The junction had 6 bases not matched to a gene; V was cut back by 9 bases and J by 5 bases. CDR3 protein: CARRGTGDYGYTF. CDR3 bases: TGTGCCAGACGCGGGACAGGGGATTATGGCTACACCTTC.

The chain combines TRBV7-9 with TRBJ2-5, with TRBD2 identical over 8 bases. J lost 6 bases, V lost 7 bases, and 16 bases had no gene match. The CDR3 runs 16 residues. The V gene's germline CDR1 is SEHNR and CDR2 FQNEAQ (reference sequence). The CDR3: CASTSPGAGGLKTQYF. CDR3 DNA: TGTGCCAGCACCTCGCCCGGGGCGGGAGGCTTGAAGACCCAGTACTTC.